A selection of T cell receptor beta chains follows, all from one sample in a study of response to subunit inactivated influenza vaccine. TCRdb reanalysed the RT-PCR reads using MiXCR and keeps one entry per CDR3 protein. The table has roughly 620,000 distinct CDR3 sequences, approximately 10% seen once. This same sample was also part of a study on T cells expressing NK-cell markers.

Specimen: PBMCs from blood, collected on the day of vaccination. These receptor sequences come from a man in his fifties who received an inactivated influenza vaccine. Both conserved end residues are trimmed from each CDR3.

V gene	J gene	CDR3 protein
TRBV5-1	TRBJ2-5	ASSSVGSVETQY
TRBV5-1	TRBJ2-7	ASSLRGQGASYEQY
TRBV3-1	TRBJ2-4	ASSFRAKENIQY
TRBV14	TRBJ2-1	ASSQWGADEQF
TRBV5-1	TRBJ2-3	ASSLIGSGTDTQY
TRBV5-8	TRBJ1-2	ASSLRGGKNYGYT
TRBV19	TRBJ2-5	ASSRVLGETQY
TRBV4-2	TRBJ2-1	ASSQGLAEYEQF
TRBV24-1	TRBJ2-1	ATSDWGSSYNEQF
TRBV10-3	TRBJ2-1	AISEGAGAYNEQF
TRBV19	TRBJ2-1	ASSMTGRNNEQF
TRBV10-3	TRBJ2-3	AIRTSGGDTQY
TRBV6-2/TRBV6-3	TRBJ1-5	ASSYQGYNQPQH
TRBV29-1	TRBJ2-3	SVDGQGVDTDTQY
TRBV9	TRBJ2-7	ASSVGSSAYEQY
TRBV20-1	TRBJ2-1	CARDPRLAGGYNEQF
TRBV15	TRBJ2-1	ATSSREAGNEQF
TRBV20-1	TRBJ2-7	SALWTSGGGLTYEQY
TRBV7-2	TRBJ2-5	ASSLEAPPYQETQY
TRBV20-1	TRBJ2-7	SASPGVNEQY
TRBV12-3/TRBV12-4	TRBJ1-5	ASSITGTYEH
TRBV28	TRBJ2-7	ASSLSLGDPH
TRBV7-3	TRBJ1-1	ASSPDRETEAF
TRBV9	TRBJ1-1	ASSDRGEAF
TRBV28	TRBJ2-5	ASTPSGRETQY
TRBV20-1	TRBJ1-1	SAGRALDTEAF
TRBV24-1	TRBJ2-2	ATSDFTGPGELF
TRBV6-2/TRBV6-3	TRBJ2-3	ASSFLTSGNTDTQY
TRBV7-6	TRBJ2-2	ASRLMGQGNTGELF
TRBV9	TRBJ2-2	ASMRGLTTGELF
TRBV20-1	TRBJ2-1	SARDTSGITYNEQF
TRBV7-9	TRBJ2-5	ASSLWTGGEETQY
TRBV7-2	TRBJ2-3	ASSLVPFTDTQY
TRBV7-2	TRBJ1-2	ASSRAGGNYGYT
TRBV6-5	TRBJ1-2	ASSYGINYGYT
TRBV4-2	TRBJ2-7	ASSPSDRLGQALFYEQY
TRBV10-3	TRBJ2-1	AIETPGQDPRMF
TRBV6-4	TRBJ2-7	ASSDGAGEQY
TRBV5-1	TRBJ1-1	ASSLGTGAGTEAF
TRBV5-1	TRBJ1-2	ASSLEQRANYGYT
TRBV15	TRBJ2-2	ATSRVPRTGELF
TRBV6-2/TRBV6-3	TRBJ1-3	ASSYSPRVSGNTIY
TRBV3-1	TRBJ2-1	ASSQGWLAAYNEQF
TRBV4-2	TRBJ2-2	ASSQDPVGSSNRGELF
TRBV24-1	TRBJ2-7	ATSEPGAPYEQY
TRBV11-1	TRBJ2-1	ASSLAPIGRGSSYNEQF
TRBV10-1	TRBJ2-3	ASSETRWAADTQY
TRBV4-2	TRBJ2-2	ASSQDTALTGTGELF
TRBV6-1	TRBJ2-7	ASSVEALGEQY
TRBV4-3	TRBJ2-2	ASSSTGTSPGELF
TRBV3-1	TRBJ2-7	ASSQETVYEQY
TRBV10-3	TRBJ2-2	AITSGRAVNTGELF
TRBV5-5	TRBJ2-1	ASSLFSGRAESYNEQF
TRBV29-1	TRBJ1-5	SASEGGNQPQH
TRBV28	TRBJ2-1	ASRGTSGIPSYNEQF